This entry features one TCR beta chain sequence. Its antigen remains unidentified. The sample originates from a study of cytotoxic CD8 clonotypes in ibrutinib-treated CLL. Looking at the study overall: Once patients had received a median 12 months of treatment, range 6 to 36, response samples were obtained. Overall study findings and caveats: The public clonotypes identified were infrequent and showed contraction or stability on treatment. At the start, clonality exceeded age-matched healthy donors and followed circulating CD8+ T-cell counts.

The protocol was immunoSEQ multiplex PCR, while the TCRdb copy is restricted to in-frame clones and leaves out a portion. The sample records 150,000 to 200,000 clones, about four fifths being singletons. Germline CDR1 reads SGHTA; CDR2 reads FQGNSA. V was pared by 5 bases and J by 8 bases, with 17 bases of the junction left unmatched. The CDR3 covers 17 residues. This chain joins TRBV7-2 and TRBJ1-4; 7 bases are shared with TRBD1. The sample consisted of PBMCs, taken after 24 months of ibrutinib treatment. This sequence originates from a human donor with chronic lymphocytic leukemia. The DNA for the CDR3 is TGTGCCAGCAGCGCCTCCGGAGGGGGCACCGTCTACGAAAAACTGTTTTTT. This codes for CASSASGGGTVYEKLFF.